Each of the 17 T cell receptor beta chains below was sequenced from the same sample in a study of control samples from healthy donors and cancer patients. This table comes from immunoSEQ multiplex PCR, and its TCRdb copy is limited to in-frame clones, with some not included. The sample records roughly 49,000 clones, around nine tenths being singletons. The sequenced material came from PBMCs. The receptors derive from a man aged 50-59 years with head and neck cancer.

The rearrangement uses TRBV30 and TRBJ2-7; TRBD2 might be the D (7 bases). Germline V lookup: CDR1 GTSNPN, CDR2 SVGIG (reference sequence). V was trimmed by 0 bases and J by 3 bases, leaving 12 bases between them. The CDR3 is made up of 14 amino acids. CDR3 sequence reads: CAWSVGGAHYEQYF. CDR3 nucleotides: TGTGCCTGGAGTGTAGGGGGGGCCCACTACGAGCAGTACTTC.

The chain uses TRBV20-1 and TRBJ2-1, with D possibly TRBD2 on 6 matching bases. V lost 3 bases and J 1 base, leaving 16 bases between the germline ends. Germline CDR1 reads DFQATT; CDR2 reads SNEGSKA (reference sequence). The CDR3 covers 16 residues. This chain's CDR3 is CSASKTVGGSYNEQFF. The DNA for the CDR3 is TGCAGTGCTAGTAAGACGGTGGGGGGTTCCTACAATGAGCAGTTCTTC.

The chain carries TRBV28 and TRBJ2-4, with TRBD2 matching over 10 bases. This CDR3 is built from 16 residues. From germline, CDR1 is MDHEN and CDR2 SYDVKM. The junction had 10 bases not matched to a gene; V was cut back by 4 bases and J by 7 bases. DNA for the CDR3: TGTGCCAGCAGTTCCTTGGCGCTAGCGGGAGTGAACATTCAGTACTTC. Translating it yields CASSSLALAGVNIQYF. Combining the CDR3 with reference TRBV28 and TRBJ2-4 gives the whole variable domain DVKVTQSSRYLVKRTGEKVFLECVQDMDHENMFWYRQDPGLGLRLIYFSYDVKMKEKGDIPEGYSVSREKKERFSLILESASTNQTSMYLCASSSLALAGVNIQYFGAGTRLSVL.

J is TRBJ2-1 and V is TRBV27; TRBD2 is a possible D gene (5 bases). The CDR3 extends over 16 amino acids. Trimming shortened V by 5 bases and J by 3 bases, and 17 bases separated the two germline ends. In germline, CDR1 is MNHEY, CDR2 SMNVEV (reference sequence). The CDR3 reads CASSPLPSWGYNEQFF. The CDR3 DNA is TGTGCCAGCAGTCCTCTGCCTAGCTGGGGCTACAATGAGCAGTTCTTC.

With respect to this clone: A read error may account for a junction end that differs from germline. V and J are TRBV19 and TRBJ2-5; 7 nucleotides agree with TRBD2. This CDR3 spans 10 amino acids. Per the germline V gene, CDR1 is LNHDA and CDR2 is SQIVND (reference sequence). CDR3 residues: CASGMETQYF. The CDR3 bases are TGCGCCAGCGGGATGGAGACCCAGTACTTC.

The chain is built from TRBV7-3 and TRBJ2-2; 8 bases fit TRBD2. Germline CDR1 is SGHTA and CDR2 is FQGTGA. V lost 2 bases and J lost 7; bases outside the gene matches: 6. The CDR3 is made up of 15 amino acids. The CDR3 sequence is CASSLEGLAGGELFF. In DNA form, the CDR3 reads TGTGCCAGCAGCTTAGAGGGCCTAGCGGGCGGGGAGCTGTTTTTT. The full variable domain, its missing parts supplied by reference TRBV7-3 and TRBJ2-2, is GAGVSQTPSNKVTEKGKYVELRCDPISGHTALYWYRQSLGQGPEFLIYFQGTGAADDSGLPNDRFFAVRPEGSVSTLKIQRTERGDSAVYLCASSLEGLAGGELFFGEGSRLTVL.

The chain uses TRBV5-1 and TRBJ2-2; D not resolved. The germline CDR1 and CDR2 sequences are SGHRS and YFSETQ. CDR3 length: 12 amino acids. V dropped 0 bases and J dropped 6 bases, with 3 bases sitting between them. CDR3 protein: CASSLESGELFF. Written as DNA, the CDR3 is TGCGCCAGCAGCTTGGAGTCCGGGGAGCTGTTTTTT.

The chain carries TRBV20-1 and TRBJ1-1, with unresolved D. CDR3 length: 11 amino acids. Germline V lookup: CDR1 DFQATT, CDR2 SNEGSKA (reference sequence). The germline V and J ends were trimmed by 4 bases and 6 bases, with 9 bases remaining between them. CDR3 DNA sequence: TGCAGTGCTACAGGATACGCTGAAGCTTTCTTT. Protein sequence: CSATGYAEAFF.

The chain joins TRBV10-3 to TRBJ2-7; TRBD1 or TRBD2 may be the D gene (5 bases each). Trimming removed 2 bases at V and 5 bases at J, with 16 bases between. The CDR3 length is 15 residues. Per the germline V gene, CDR1 is ENHRY and CDR2 is SYGVKD. The CDR3 DNA is TGTGCCATCAGTGAGGGGGCGGGCCTGACGCACGAGCAGTACTTC. It translates to CAISEGAGLTHEQYF.

The chain recombines TRBV6-5 with TRBJ1-6, with 9 bases aligning to TRBD1. CDR1 is MNHEY, CDR2 SVGAGI, per germline. Germline trimming cut 10 bases from V and 14 bases from J; bases unmatched to any gene: 18. The CDR3 runs 15 residues. CDR3 region: CATYDPGQGKVTLHF. In nucleotides, the CDR3 is TGTGCCACATATGATCCGGGACAGGGAAAAGTAACCCTCCACTTT.

The CDR3 coding sequence is TGCAGCGCCGGAGAATGGACATCCCCCCTCACCGGGGAGCTGTTTTTT. It translates to CSAGEWTSPLTGELFF. The chain combines TRBV29-1 with TRBJ2-2; possible D gene TRBD1, 5 bases. There are 16 residues in the CDR3. V was trimmed by 7 bases and J by 4 bases, leaving 22 bases between them. Germline assignment: CDR1 SQVTM and CDR2 ANQGSEA.

V usage is TRBV30 and J usage is TRBJ1-6; maybe TRBD1 (5 bases). V lost 7 bases and J 9 bases, leaving 19 bases between the germline ends. Germline CDR1 is GTSNPN and CDR2 is SVGIG (reference sequence). The CDR3 loop spans 14 amino acids. CDR3 DNA sequence: TGTGCCTTCCACGTCGAGGGGTTCAGTTCACCCCTCCACTTT. Translation gives CAFHVEGFSSPLHF.

V and J are TRBV29-1 and TRBJ2-3, with D unresolved. The CDR3 has 13 amino acids. Trimming took 2 bases from V and 3 from J, leaving 9 bases between them. Per the germline V gene, CDR1 is SQVTM and CDR2 is ANQGSEA. Here the CDR3 reads CSVEPQGTDTQYF. DNA of the CDR3: TGCAGCGTTGAACCGCAAGGAACAGATACGCAGTATTTT.

The chain uses TRBV27 and TRBJ2-5, with a possible D match to TRBD1 (6 bases). Germline values: CDR1 MNHEY, CDR2 SMNVEV (reference sequence). The V end was cut by 5 bases, the J end by 2 bases, with 15 bases between. The CDR3 sequence is 15 residues long. CDR3 in DNA: TGTGCCAGCAGTCGGACAGCTGCGACTCAAGAGACCCAGTACTTC. This translates into CASSRTAATQETQYF.

V and J are TRBV7-8 and TRBJ2-1, with a possible D match to TRBD2 (6 bases). V gave up 5 bases and J gave up 10 bases, with 12 bases separating them. Germline V gene sequence: CDR1 SGHVS, CDR2 FQNEAQ. The CDR3 covers 12 residues. CDR3 nucleotide sequence: TGTGCCAGCAGCCAGACTAGGCGGGAGCAGTTCTTC. It codes for CASSQTRREQFF. Variable domain in full (rest from reference TRBV7-8 and TRBJ2-1): GAGVSQSPRYKVAKRGQDVALRCDPISGHVSLFWYQQALGQGPEFLTYFQNEAQLDKSGLPSDRFFAERPEGSVSTLKIQRTQQEDSAVYLCASSQTRREQFFGPGTRLTVL.

This clone was picked up a small number of times. The chain recombines TRBV9 with TRBJ2-1, with 8 bases fitting TRBD2. The CDR3 is made up of 17 amino acids. Germline values: CDR1 SGDLS, CDR2 YYNGEE. V lost 0 bases and J lost 0; bases outside the gene matches: 5. The CDR3 DNA follows: TGTGCCAGCAGCGTAGGAGCGGGGGTCGACTCCTACAATGAGCAGTTCTTC. Translating gives CASSVGAGVDSYNEQFF. Combining the CDR3 with reference TRBV9 and TRBJ2-1 gives the whole variable domain DSGVTQTPKHLITATGQRVTLRCSPRSGDLSVYWYQQSLDQGLQFLIQYYNGEERAKGNILERFSAQQFPDLHSELNLSSLELGDSALYFCASSVGAGVDSYNEQFFGPGTRLTVL.

The genes are TRBV28 and TRBJ1-1; tentative D call: TRBD1 (5 bases). V was pared by 10 bases and J by 3 bases, with 15 bases between. Germline assignment: CDR1 MDHEN and CDR2 SYDVKM. The CDR3 loop spans 13 amino acids. Written as DNA, the CDR3 is TGTGCCACCCTGGGACGGGCGGACACTGAAGCTTTCTTT. Translation gives CATLGRADTEAFF.